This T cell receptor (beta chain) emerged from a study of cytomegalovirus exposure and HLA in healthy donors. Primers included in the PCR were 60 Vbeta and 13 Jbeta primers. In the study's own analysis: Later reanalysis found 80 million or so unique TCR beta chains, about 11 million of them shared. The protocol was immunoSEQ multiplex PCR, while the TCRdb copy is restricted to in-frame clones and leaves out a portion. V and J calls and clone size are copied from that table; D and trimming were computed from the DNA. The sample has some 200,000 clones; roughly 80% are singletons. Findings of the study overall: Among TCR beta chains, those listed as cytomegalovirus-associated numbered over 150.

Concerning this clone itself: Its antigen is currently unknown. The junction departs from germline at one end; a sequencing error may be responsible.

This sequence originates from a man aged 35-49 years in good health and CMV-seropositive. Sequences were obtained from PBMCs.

CDR3 bases: TGTGCCAGCAGCTTCCTTTTCGAGCTCGGACAGGACAAAAGCATTCAGTACTTC. This codes for CASSFLFELGQDKSIQYF. The V and J genes are TRBV7-2 and TRBJ2-4, with 7 bases fitting TRBD1. This CDR3 spans 18 amino acids. CDR1 is SGHTA, CDR2 FQGNSA, per germline.